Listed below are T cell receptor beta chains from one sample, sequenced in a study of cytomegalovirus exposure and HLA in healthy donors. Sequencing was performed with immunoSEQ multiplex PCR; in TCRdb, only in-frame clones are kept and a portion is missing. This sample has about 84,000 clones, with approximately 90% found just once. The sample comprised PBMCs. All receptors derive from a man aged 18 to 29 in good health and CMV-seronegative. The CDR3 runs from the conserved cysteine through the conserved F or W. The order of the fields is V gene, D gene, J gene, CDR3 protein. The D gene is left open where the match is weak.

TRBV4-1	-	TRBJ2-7	CASSQEAFPYEQYF
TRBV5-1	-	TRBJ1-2	CASSLAGRGDGYTF
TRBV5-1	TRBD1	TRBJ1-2	CASSLAGTANYGYTF
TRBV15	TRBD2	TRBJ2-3	CATSRGVLSGIGDTQYF
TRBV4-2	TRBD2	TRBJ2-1	CASSQFTGTSSYNEQFF
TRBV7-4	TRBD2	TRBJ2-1	CASSLAGLQNNEQFF
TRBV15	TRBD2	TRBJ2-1	CATSRDSGRLNEQFF
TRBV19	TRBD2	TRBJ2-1	CASRTSGSTNEQFF
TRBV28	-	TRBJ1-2	CASSIPPEGYTF
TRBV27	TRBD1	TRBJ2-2	CASKTGYTGELFF
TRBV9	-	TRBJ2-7	CASSAQGSGWRFTYEQYF
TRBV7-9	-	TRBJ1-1	CASSLKPGVDTEAFF
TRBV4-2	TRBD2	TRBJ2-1	CASSQYLGTSGMNEQFF
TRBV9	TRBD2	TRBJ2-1	CASSVAVLISGIGGEQFF
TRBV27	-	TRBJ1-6	CASSLPGKNSPLHF
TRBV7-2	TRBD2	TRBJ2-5	CASSRGDADQETQYF
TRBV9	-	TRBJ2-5	CASSFTRTEETQYF
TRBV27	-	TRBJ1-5	CASSPEVAIQPQHF
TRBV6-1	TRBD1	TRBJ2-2	CASSRQGKNTGELFF
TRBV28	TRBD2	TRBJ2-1	CASSRGGIGNEQFF
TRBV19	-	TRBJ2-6	CASSTTISGANVLTF
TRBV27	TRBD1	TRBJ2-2	CASSPRTGRTGELFF
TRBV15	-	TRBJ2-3	CATSRERRSAADTQYF
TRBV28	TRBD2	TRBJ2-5	CASFDARTGTSLYEQHF
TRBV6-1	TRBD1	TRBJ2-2	CASSEHTGTGAGELFF
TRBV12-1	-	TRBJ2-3	CASSSRGSSTDTQYF
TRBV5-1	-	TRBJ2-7	CASSFFQGGTYEQYF
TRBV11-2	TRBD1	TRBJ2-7	CASSLVRDRGHEQYF
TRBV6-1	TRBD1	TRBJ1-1	CASSEAATGGTEAFF
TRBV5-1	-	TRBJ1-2	CASSPESRADGGYTF
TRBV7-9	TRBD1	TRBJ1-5	CASSLGQDRGNQPQHF
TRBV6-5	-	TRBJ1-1	CASSEFLNTEAFF
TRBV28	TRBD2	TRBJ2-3	CASSLGTRERTDTQYF
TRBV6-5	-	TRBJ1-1	CASNPGDTTEAFF
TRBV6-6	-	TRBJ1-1	CASSYSTRESAFF
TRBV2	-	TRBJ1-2	CASRPEVRSGYTF
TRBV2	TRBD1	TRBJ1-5	CASSDFVSGTGGGQGGQPQHF
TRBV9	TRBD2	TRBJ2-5	CASSRLAGAVQETQYF
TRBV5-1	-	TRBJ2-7	CASSFVGAQGVEQYF
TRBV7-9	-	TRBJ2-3	CASSLDGGTDTQYF
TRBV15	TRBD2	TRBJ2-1	CATSRGGSSYNEQFF
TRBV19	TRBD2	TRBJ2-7	CASKPAGVGEQYF
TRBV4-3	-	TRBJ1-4	CASSQGEREKLFF
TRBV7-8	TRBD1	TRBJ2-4	CASSSGTGPQGIQYF
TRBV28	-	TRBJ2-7	CASSAPGGNRYEQYF